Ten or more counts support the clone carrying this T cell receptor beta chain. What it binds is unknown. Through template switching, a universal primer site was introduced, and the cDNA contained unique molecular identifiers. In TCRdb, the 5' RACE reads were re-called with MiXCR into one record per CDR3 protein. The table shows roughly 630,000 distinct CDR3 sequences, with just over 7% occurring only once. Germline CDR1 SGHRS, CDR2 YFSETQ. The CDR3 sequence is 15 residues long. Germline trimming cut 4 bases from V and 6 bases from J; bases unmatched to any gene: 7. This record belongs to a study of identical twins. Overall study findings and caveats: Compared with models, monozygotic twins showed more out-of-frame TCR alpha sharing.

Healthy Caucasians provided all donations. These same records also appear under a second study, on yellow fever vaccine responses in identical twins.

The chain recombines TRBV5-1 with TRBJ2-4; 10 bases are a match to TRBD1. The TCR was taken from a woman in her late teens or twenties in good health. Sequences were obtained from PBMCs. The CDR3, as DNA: TGCGCCAGCAGCCCAAAGACAGGGGGCGCAAACATTCAGTACTTC. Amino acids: CASSPKTGGANIQYF.